These 22 T cell receptor beta chains were sequenced from one sample in a study of blood T cells in healthy people across ages (dated by TCRdb to 2014 to 2015). Library creation used 5' RACE. Instrument on record: Illumina HiSeq 2500. A second PCR of about 6 to 11 cycles was run with a J-beta primer mix and a sample-barcoded 5' primer. TCRdb reanalyzed the raw reads on its own, using fastp at Q25 for trimming and MiXCR for clone calling, and kept in-frame beta chains. Each record represents a unique CDR3 protein, reported with the most common genes and DNA among its rows. Here the sample has more than 1.4 million distinct CDR3 sequences; around 39% occur a single time. The top ten hold 7% to 9% of the sample. Sequenced input: blood. These receptors all stem from a woman younger than 35 in good health.

Note on this clonotype: The junction and the germline gene differ at one end; a read error may be behind it. CDR3 protein: CASSQVGLNTEAFF. CDR3 DNA sequence: TGTGCCAGCAGCCAAGTCGGGCTGAACACTGAAGCTTTCTTT. The V and J genes are TRBV4-1 and TRBJ1-1; D is uncertain. Germline V lookup: CDR1 MGHRA, CDR2 YSYEKL. The CDR3 loop spans 14 amino acids.

This clonotype was observed many times. The chain joins TRBV20-1 to TRBJ1-5; the D is unclear. The CDR3 length is 13 residues. Trimming took 1 base from V and 7 from J, leaving 11 bases between them. Germline lookup yields CDR1 DFQATT and CDR2 SNEGSKA (reference sequence). The DNA for the CDR3 is TGCAGTGCTAGAGGGGGTTCGGGGCAGCCCCAGCATTTT. Protein product: CSARGGSGQPQHF.

This clonotype was detected a few times. The J gene is TRBJ2-7, the V gene TRBV20-1; 10 bases are shared with TRBD2. Trimming removed 0 bases from V and 0 bases from J; junction bases left unmatched: 5. The CDR3 has 16 residues. CDR1 and CDR2 from the germline V gene are DFQATT and SNEGSKA (reference sequence). In DNA form, the CDR3 reads TGCAGTGCTAGAGATCGGTCTAGCGGGAGCTCCTACGAGCAGTACTTC. Its protein product is CSARDRSSGSSYEQYF.

This clonotype was counted between two and nine times. V usage is TRBV28 and J usage is TRBJ2-1; the match to TRBD2 covers 11 bases. Germline CDR1 and CDR2: MDHEN and SYDVKM. The CDR3 contains 16 residues. With V trimmed by 2 bases and J by 3 bases, 3 bases remained unmatched. The CDR3 here is CASSLKTSGVYNEQFF. The CDR3 coding sequence is TGTGCCAGCAGTTTAAAGACTAGCGGGGTCTACAATGAGCAGTTCTTC. Drawing the rest from reference TRBV28 and TRBJ2-1, the complete variable domain is DVKVTQSSRYLVKRTGEKVFLECVQDMDHENMFWYRQDPGLGLRLIYFSYDVKMKEKGDIPEGYSVSREKKERFSLILESASTNQTSMYLCASSLKTSGVYNEQFFGPGTRLTVL.

The J gene is TRBJ2-5, the V gene TRBV2, with D possibly matching TRBD2 (5 bases). Trimming took off 0 bases at V and 11 bases at J, with 13 bases between the two ends. Germline CDR1 and CDR2: SNHLY and FYNNEI. The CDR3 contains 13 residues. The CDR3 sequence is CASSEATQWEQYF. The CDR3 DNA reads as TGTGCCAGCAGTGAAGCGACACAATGGGAGCAGTACTTC.

The chain couples TRBV24-1 to TRBJ2-3; 12 bases match TRBD2. CDR1 is KGHDR and CDR2 is SFDVKD in the germline V gene. V was pared by 1 base and J by 4 bases, with 5 bases of the junction left unmatched. The CDR3 has 17 amino acids. The CDR3 DNA sequence: TGTGCCACCAGTGATTTATCGACTAGCGGGGGCTCAGATACGCAGTATTTT. Amino acid sequence: CATSDLSTSGGSDTQYF.

The chain joins TRBV20-1 to TRBJ2-7; D remains unclear. CDR3 length: 16 residues. V dropped 1 base and J dropped 0 bases, with 16 bases sitting between them. Germline CDR1 DFQATT, CDR2 SNEGSKA (reference sequence). CDR3 DNA sequence: TGCAGTGCTAGAGGCTTGTGGGCGGCGAGCTCCTACGAGCAGTACTTC. It encodes CSARGLWAASSYEQYF.

This clonotype has a handful of counts. The J gene is TRBJ1-1, the V gene TRBV3-1; D remains unclear. CDR1 is LGHDT, CDR2 YNNKEL, per germline (reference sequence). V gave up 2 bases and J gave up 2 bases, with 9 bases separating them. The CDR3 is made up of 14 amino acids. The CDR3 nucleotides read TGTGCCAGCAGCCAATGGCAGGATAACACTGAAGCTTTCTTT. This sequence encodes CASSQWQDNTEAFF.

This clonotype was seen only a few times. The rearrangement uses TRBV7-3 and TRBJ1-2; D is perhaps TRBD1 (5 bases). Trimming cost V 2 bases and J 8 bases, with 15 bases left between them. CDR3 length equals 14 residues. CDR1 and CDR2 (germline): SGHTA, FQGTGA. CDR3 sequence: CASSLRKGLGGYTF. In DNA form, the CDR3 reads TGTGCCAGCAGCTTACGGAAGGGGCTTGGAGGCTACACCTTC.

The rearrangement joins TRBV4-1 to TRBJ2-2, with TRBD2 identical over 11 bases. V shed 2 bases and J 5 bases; nucleotides not matched to a gene: 7. From germline, CDR1 is MGHRA and CDR2 YSYEKL. The CDR3 runs 17 residues. The CDR3 region has the DNA TGCGCCAGCAGCCAATCCACTAGCGGGAGCTGGACCGGGGAGCTGTTTTTT. Encoded protein: CASSQSTSGSWTGELFF.

This clonotype was counted between two and nine times. The chain couples TRBV6-6 to TRBJ2-3; D not certain. V lost 7 bases to trimming and J lost 4 bases, with 9 bases between them. CDR3 size: 12 residues. Germline lookup yields CDR1 MNHNY and CDR2 SVGAGI (reference sequence). For the CDR3, the DNA is TGTGCCAGCAAGGTCCGGTCAGATACGCAGTATTTT. Translation gives CASKVRSDTQYF.

The chain is built from TRBV7-9 and TRBJ2-1, with unresolved D. The J call is in doubt because the DNA end fits TRBJ2-7 better. Germline V gives CDR1 SEHNR, CDR2 FQNEAQ (reference sequence). This CDR3 spans 14 amino acids. The DNA of the CDR3 is TGTGCCAGCAGGAGACTTGGTTCCTACAATGAGCAGTACTTC. Translation: CASRRLGSYNEQYF.

This chain uses TRBV9 with TRBJ2-5, with a tentative D call TRBD1 (7 bases). Trimming took off 1 base at V and 11 bases at J, with 30 bases between the two ends. This CDR3 has 18 residues. From germline, CDR1 is SGDLS and CDR2 YYNGEE. The CDR3 nucleotides read TGTGCCAGCAGCGTAAAGGTGGGCGGGACAGTTAGCTACAATGAGCAGTACTTC. Translating it yields CASSVKVGGTVSYNEQYF.

With regard to this clonotype: One end of the junction does not line up with germline, which may come from a read error. The CDR3 DNA reads TGTGCCAGCAGCGCTCCGGGACTAGCGGGGGGCAATACGCCGTATTTT. Its protein is CASSAPGLAGGNTPYF. The chain links TRBV2 to TRBJ2-3, with 15 positions matching TRBD2. Germline values: CDR1 SNHLY, CDR2 FYNNEI. The CDR3 consists of 16 residues.

This clonotype was detected only a few times. The CDR3 sequence: CASRIDRAPSYEQYF. The CDR3 DNA reads as TGTGCCAGCAGGATAGACAGGGCGCCGTCCTACGAGCAGTACTTC. J is TRBJ2-7 and V is TRBV6-1, with TRBD1 identical over 7 bases. Germline CDR1 and CDR2: MNHNS and SASEGT. Trimming at V came to 6 bases and at J to 1 base, leaving 9 bases not matched to a gene. This CDR3 has 15 amino acids.

The V and J genes are TRBV21-1 and TRBJ1-5. TRBV21-1 is designated a pseudogene. This CDR3 spans 16 amino acids. This CDR3 reads CASSTTSTQTNQPQHF. The CDR3 nucleotides read TGTGCCAGCAGCACAACTTCCACCCAGACAAATCAGCCCCAGCATTTT.

This clonotype showed up just a few times. V is TRBV7-2 and J is TRBJ2-3; D may be TRBD1 or TRBD2 (5 bases each). CDR3 length: 14 amino acids. V was shortened by 5 bases and J by 8 bases, with 17 bases between the two germline ends. CDR1 is SGHTA, CDR2 FQGNSA, per germline. DNA for the CDR3: TGTGCCAGCAGCCCCGGGACCCCGGCGGGTACGCAGTATTTT. It yields the protein CASSPGTPAGTQYF.

This clonotype occurred a few times. The chain couples TRBV20-1 to TRBJ1-2; D is unclear. Germline V lookup: CDR1 DFQATT, CDR2 SNEGSKA (reference sequence). The CDR3 has 12 residues. Deletions cut 4 bases from V and 5 bases from J, with 11 bases between. CDR3 DNA sequence: TGCAGTGCTAAAACGGTCGGGTATGGCTACACCTTC. It yields the protein CSAKTVGYGYTF.

The V gene is TRBV4-2, the J gene TRBJ1-5, with a weak D call TRBD1 (5 bases). CDR3 length: 15 residues. Per the germline V gene, CDR1 is LGHNA and CDR2 is YNFKEQ. Trimming stripped 0 bases from V and 5 bases from J, with 11 bases between. CDR3 protein: CASSQDWGTYQPQHF. DNA of the CDR3: TGTGCCAGCAGCCAAGATTGGGGGACCTATCAGCCCCAGCATTTT.

This clonotype has more than one count but fewer than ten. The rearrangement uses TRBV7-9 and TRBJ2-1, with a tentative D call TRBD1 (5 bases). The J call may be incorrect, as the DNA end agrees better with TRBJ2-7. Germline CDR1 and CDR2: SEHNR and FQNEAQ (reference sequence). The CDR3 contains 14 residues. The chain's CDR3 is CASSLSQGGYEQYF. DNA of the CDR3: TGTGCCAGCAGCTTATCGCAGGGCGGATACGAGCAGTACTTC.

The gene calls are TRBV6-5 and TRBJ2-7; D not certain. Germline V lookup: CDR1 MNHEY, CDR2 SVGAGI. This CDR3 has 14 amino acids. Between the trimmed V and J ends, which lost 2 bases and 1 base, there was a span of 9 bases. CDR3 sequence (DNA): TGTGCCAGCAGTTACGGGCCCAATTCCTACGAGCAGTACTTC. Translated: CASSYGPNSYEQYF.

This clonotype was seen more than once but under ten times. The chain has TRBV29-1 and TRBJ1-2; 9 nucleotides match TRBD1. The length of the CDR3 is 15 residues. Germline V lookup: CDR1 SQVTM, CDR2 ANQGSEA. The junction had 12 bases not matched to a gene; V was cut back by 6 bases and J by 4 bases. CDR3: CSVRDRDTRGYGYTF. In DNA form, the CDR3 reads TGCAGCGTCCGGGACAGGGACACCAGGGGCTATGGCTACACCTTC.